This is a list of T cell receptor beta chains from one sample in a study of blood T cell repertoires in COVID-19. Sequenced by immunoSEQ multiplex PCR; TCRdb stores in-frame clones only, minus some. The table includes over 250,000 clones, more than 75% detected once. The sequenced sample was PBMCs or T cells enriched from blood (not recorded which). These receptors all stem from an older woman in a cohort exposed to, infected with or recovered from COVID-19 (not recorded which). The CDR3 runs from the conserved cysteine through the conserved F or W. A D gene is named only where the DNA matches it firmly. Size is omitted from some rows. Given values are once, few, many or a class for expanded clones.

j_call v_call d_call clone_size cdr3_length cdr3_aa cdr3_nt
TRBJ2-2 TRBV9 - - 15 CASSVGQAATGELFF TGTGCCAGCAGCGTAGGACAGGCGGCCACCGGGGAGCTGTTTTTT
TRBJ2-3 TRBV11-1 - - 16 CASSLSSRGLTDTQYF TGTGCCAGCAGCTTATCTTCTAGAGGCCTCACAGATACGCAGTATTTT
TRBJ2-2 TRBV18 TRBD1 - 15 CASSPRQGDTGELFF TGTGCCAGCTCCCCTCGACAGGGTGACACCGGGGAGCTGTTTTTT
TRBJ2-5 TRBV13 - - 16 CASSLERLALQETQYF TGTGCCAGCAGCTTAGAACGTCTAGCACTACAAGAGACCCAGTACTTC
TRBJ2-7 TRBV4-1 TRBD2 - 21 CASSQDYAGLAGEIPTHEQYF TGCGCCAGCAGCCAAGATTATGCGGGACTAGCGGGAGAAATACCTACCCACGAGCAGTACTTC
TRBJ2-5 TRBV6-6 - - 14 CASSSTSRGETQYF TGTGCCAGCAGTTCCACTAGCAGGGGGGAGACCCAGTACTTC
TRBJ2-3 TRBV4-1 TRBD2 - 18 CASSQGPGGARGTDTQYF TGCGCCAGCAGCCAAGGCCCCGGGGGGGCGCGGGGCACAGATACGCAGTATTTT
TRBJ1-2 TRBV7-9 TRBD1 - 16 CASSLALQGRTYGYTF TGTGCCAGCAGCTTAGCGCTACAGGGGAGGACCTATGGCTACACCTTC
TRBJ2-5 TRBV24-1 - - 14 CATSLSAEQETQYF TGTGCCACCAGTTTGTCTGCCGAGCAAGAGACCCAGTACTTC
TRBJ1-1 TRBV3-1/TRBV3-2 TRBD1 - 15 CASSRWDRGGTEAFF TGTGCCAGCAGCCGATGGGACAGGGGGGGAACTGAAGCTTTCTTT
TRBJ2-1 TRBV28 TRBD2 many 14 CASSPTGRGEGQFF TGTGCCAGCAGTCCAACAGGCAGAGGGGAGGGGCAGTTCTTC
TRBJ1-1 TRBV10-2 - - 13 CATKEDSLTEAFF TGCGCCACGAAGGAGGACAGCCTCACTGAAGCTTTCTTT
TRBJ2-7 TRBV19 TRBD2 - 17 CASSSGTALAGNYEQYF TGTGCCAGTAGTTCCGGGACAGCGCTAGCGGGAAACTACGAGCAGTACTTC
TRBJ2-7 TRBV6-2/TRBV6-3 - - 13 CASSYGFTYEQYF TGTGCCAGCAGTTACGGCTTTACCTACGAGCAGTACTTC
TRBJ2-7 TRBV7-9 - once 14 CASSPPGQDYEQYF TGTGCCAGCAGCCCGCCGGGACAAGACTACGAGCAGTACTTC
TRBJ2-2 TRBV29-1 TRBD2 - 15 CSVEGLAFSTGELFF TGCAGCGTTGAGGGACTAGCGTTTAGTACCGGGGAGCTGTTTTTT
TRBJ2-3 TRBV4-2 TRBD1 - 17 CASSQGFGTGTGGTQYF TGTGCCAGCAGCCAAGGGTTCGGGACAGGGACCGGAGGTACGCAGTATTTT
TRBJ2-1 TRBV7-6 TRBD2 once 15 CASSLGTSGTNEQFF TGTGCCAGCAGCTTAGGGACTAGCGGGACCAATGAGCAGTTCTTC
TRBJ1-6 TRBV28 TRBD1 - 15 CASSPQGQVNSPLHF TGTGCCAGCAGTCCCCAAGGACAGGTCAATTCACCCCTCCACTTT
TRBJ1-4 TRBV30 TRBD1 - 16 CAWSRDRSPTNEKLFF TGTGCCTGGAGTCGGGACAGGTCCCCAACTAATGAAAAACTGTTTTTT
TRBJ1-2 TRBV27 - - 15 CASSLFKTELDGYTF TGTGCCAGCAGTTTATTTAAGACAGAGCTCGATGGCTACACCTTC
TRBJ2-5 TRBV6-1 - - 14 CASSESWPKETQYF TGTGCCAGCAGTGAAAGTTGGCCCAAAGAGACCCAGTACTTC
TRBJ2-7 TRBV7-6 TRBD2 - 15 CASSPAGRTSYEQYF TGTGCCAGCAGCCCAGCGGGAAGAACCTCCTACGAGCAGTACTTC
TRBJ2-2 TRBV11-2 TRBD1 - 15 CASSLVGQGTGELFF TGTGCCAGCAGCTTAGTCGGACAGGGCACCGGGGAGCTGTTTTTT
TRBJ2-7 TRBV19 - - 16 CASSIASIGSSYEQYF TGTGCCAGTAGTATAGCCTCTATCGGGAGCTCCTACGAGCAGTACTTC
TRBJ2-2 TRBV6-5 - - 13 CASRPGLVGELFF TGTGCCAGCAGACCCGGACTCGTCGGGGAGCTGTTTTTT
TRBJ2-5 TRBV7-9 - - 15 CASGGLRQIGETQYF TGTGCCAGCGGAGGCCTGCGGCAAATCGGGGAGACCCAGTACTTC
TRBJ1-1 TRBV7-9 - - 17 CASSLVSTGRGVSEAFF TGTGCCAGCAGCTTAGTCTCAACTGGCAGGGGAGTGTCTGAGGCTTTCTTT
TRBJ1-1 TRBV6-5 - - 13 CASAEGVWTEAFF TGTGCCAGTGCTGAGGGAGTTTGGACTGAAGCTTTCTTT
TRBJ1-1 TRBV5-1 TRBD1 - 14 CASTHGQGNSEAFF TGCGCCAGCACCCACGGACAGGGCAACTCTGAAGCTTTCTTT
TRBJ1-5 TRBV4-1 - - 15 CASSQGHRGNQPQHF TGCGCCAGCAGCCAAGGTCACAGGGGCAATCAGCCCCAGCATTTT
TRBJ2-7 TRBV6-5 TRBD1 - 15 CASSYSTGASREQYF TGTGCCAGCAGTTACTCGACAGGGGCCTCAAGGGAGCAGTACTTC
TRBJ1-1 TRBV9 - - 14 CASSVEQGNTEAFF TGTGCCAGCAGCGTAGAGCAGGGGAACACTGAAGCTTTCTTT
TRBJ1-1 TRBV24-1 TRBD1 - 15 CATSDPGQGATEAFF TGTGCCACCAGTGACCCGGGACAGGGGGCGACTGAAGCTTTCTTT
TRBJ1-6 TRBV27 - - 16 CASSSEPDRGNSPLHF TGTGCCAGCAGTTCAGAACCGGACAGAGGAAATTCACCCCTCCACTTT
TRBJ2-2 TRBV3-1/TRBV3-2 - - 16 CASSQEGTLNTGELFF TGTGCCAGCAGCCAAGAGGGGACATTGAACACCGGGGAGCTGTTTTTT
TRBJ2-7 TRBV2 - few 12 CASSWTVHEQYF TGTGCCAGCAGTTGGACAGTACACGAGCAGTACTTC
TRBJ2-1 TRBV28 TRBD2 - 15 CASSFSSGLAGVWFF TGTGCCAGCAGTTTTTCTAGTGGACTAGCGGGAGTTTGGTTCTTC
TRBJ1-6 TRBV19 - - 20 CARNQPDGRQFLSYNSPLHF TGTGCCAGAAACCAACCCGATGGGAGGCAGTTCCTCTCCTATAATTCACCCCTCCACTTT
TRBJ1-1 TRBV5-8 TRBD1 few 16 CASSLAPTGTSTEAFF TGTGCCAGCAGCTTGGCACCGACAGGGACGAGCACTGAAGCTTTCTTT
TRBJ1-4 TRBV11-2 - - 15 CASSLIEGSDEKLFF TGTGCCAGCAGCTTAATCGAGGGATCAGATGAAAAACTGTTTTTT
TRBJ2-3 TRBV6-5 - - 15 CASSPRRANPNTQYF TGTGCCAGCAGTCCGCGGCGCGCTAACCCCAATACGCAGTATTTT
TRBJ2-7 TRBV28 TRBD2 - 12 CASSGRVVRQYF TGTGCCAGCAGTGGGAGGGTGGTTCGGCAGTACTTC
TRBJ1-5 TRBV4-1 - - 15 CASSQVFLSNQPQHF TGCGCCAGCAGCCAAGTATTCCTCAGCAATCAGCCCCAGCATTTT
TRBJ1-3 TRBV27 TRBD1 - 15 CASSLTGNFGNTIYF TGTGCCAGCAGTTTGACAGGGAATTTCGGAAACACCATATATTTT
TRBJ2-5 TRBV5-4 TRBD1 - 14 CASSEGQGQETQYF TGTGCCAGCAGCGAGGGACAGGGCCAAGAGACCCAGTACTTC
TRBJ2-4 TRBV5-1 TRBD2 - 14 CASSRTSGRNIQYF TGCGCCAGCAGCCGGACTAGCGGGAGAAACATTCAGTACTTC
TRBJ2-7 TRBV7-3 - - 15 CASSPYRAGIGEQYF TGTGCCAGCAGCCCCTACAGGGCAGGGATCGGAGAGCAGTACTTC
TRBJ2-1 TRBV7-2 TRBD2 - 16 CASSLAGGSIRNEQFF TGTGCCAGCAGCTTAGCGGGGGGGAGTATTAGGAATGAGCAGTTCTTC
TRBJ2-5 TRBV5-1 TRBD2 - 15 CASSLVAGSQETQYF TGCGCCAGCAGCTTGGTAGCGGGAAGCCAAGAGACCCAGTACTTC
TRBJ2-1 TRBV11-3 TRBD2 - 18 CASSFGLAGLVGYNEQFF TGTGCCAGCAGCTTTGGACTAGCGGGACTCGTAGGGTACAATGAGCAGTTCTTC
TRBJ1-4 TRBV19 TRBD1 - 14 CASTPFQGVGKLFF TGTGCCAGTACCCCGTTTCAGGGGGTGGGAAAACTGTTTTTT
TRBJ2-3 TRBV5-1 TRBD2 - 16 CASSEEREGLFDTQYF TGCGCCAGCAGCGAGGAGCGGGAGGGCCTGTTTGATACGCAGTATTTT
TRBJ2-1 TRBV21-1 - - 18 CASSKPGLAGQRRNEQFF TGTGCCAGCAGCAAACCGGGACTAGCGGGCCAAAGGAGGAATGAGCAGTTCTTC
TRBJ2-2 TRBV28 - once 12 CASRDFSRELFF TGTGCCAGCCGGGACTTCTCGAGGGAGCTGTTTTTT
TRBJ2-1 TRBV9 TRBD2 once 15 CASSAGLAEYNEQFF TGTGCCAGCAGCGCCGGACTAGCGGAATACAATGAGCAGTTCTTC
TRBJ2-3 TRBV2 TRBD2 - 15 CASIPGLAGTDTQYF TGTGCCAGCATCCCCGGACTAGCGGGCACAGATACGCAGTATTTT
TRBJ1-4 TRBV7-8 TRBD1 - 21 CASSSGTGGDQLAATNEKLFF TGTGCCAGCAGCTCAGGGACAGGGGGCGACCAACTAGCTGCAACTAATGAAAAACTGTTTTTT
TRBJ2-3 TRBV18 TRBD1 - 18 CASSPYSYRGEGTDTQYF TGTGCCAGCTCACCCTACTCATACAGGGGAGAGGGCACAGATACGCAGTATTTT
TRBJ1-4 TRBV3-1/TRBV3-2 - - 16 CASSQGVKALGEKLFF TGTGCCAGCAGCCAAGGTGTTAAGGCTTTGGGCGAAAAACTGTTTTTT